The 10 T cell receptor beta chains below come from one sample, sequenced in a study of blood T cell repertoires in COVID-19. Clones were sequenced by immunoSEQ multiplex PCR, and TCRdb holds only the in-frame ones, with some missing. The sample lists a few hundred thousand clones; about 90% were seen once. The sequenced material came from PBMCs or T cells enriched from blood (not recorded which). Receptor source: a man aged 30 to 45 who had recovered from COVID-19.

The CDR3, as DNA: TGTGCCTGGAGCAAAGGGACAGGACTTGAAGCTTTCTTT. Its translation is CAWSKGTGLEAFF. The J gene is TRBJ1-1, the V gene TRBV30, with TRBD1 matching 8 bases. The junction had 7 bases not matched to a gene; V was cut back by 3 bases and J by 7 bases. The CDR3 spans 13 residues. Germline V gene lookup returns CDR1 GTSNPN and CDR2 SVGIG (reference sequence).

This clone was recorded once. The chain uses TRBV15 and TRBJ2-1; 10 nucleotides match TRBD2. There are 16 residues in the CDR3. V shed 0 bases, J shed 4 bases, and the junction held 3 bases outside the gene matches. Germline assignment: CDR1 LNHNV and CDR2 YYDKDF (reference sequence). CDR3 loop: CATSREGLAAYNEQFF. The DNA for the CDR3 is TGTGCCACCAGCAGAGAAGGACTAGCGGCTTACAATGAGCAGTTCTTC. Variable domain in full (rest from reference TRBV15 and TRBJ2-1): DAMVIQNPRYQVTQFGKPVTLSCSQTLNHNVMYWYQQKSSQAPKLLFHYYDKDFNNEADTPDNFQSRRPNTSFCFLDIRSPGLGDTAMYLCATSREGLAAYNEQFFGPGTRLTVL.

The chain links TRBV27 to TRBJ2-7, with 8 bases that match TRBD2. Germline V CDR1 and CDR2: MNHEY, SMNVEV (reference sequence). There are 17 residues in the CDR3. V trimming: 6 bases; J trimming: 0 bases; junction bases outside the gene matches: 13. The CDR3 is CASRRGAGEPSSYEQYF. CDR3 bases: TGTGCCAGCAGGCGGGGAGCGGGGGAGCCTAGCTCCTACGAGCAGTACTTC.

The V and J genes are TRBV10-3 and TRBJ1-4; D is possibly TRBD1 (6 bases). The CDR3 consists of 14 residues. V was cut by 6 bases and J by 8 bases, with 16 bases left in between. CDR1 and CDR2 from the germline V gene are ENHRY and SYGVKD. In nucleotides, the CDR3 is TGTGCCATCAGGAGATCAGGGGCCGAAGAAAAACTGTTTTTT. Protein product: CAIRRSGAEEKLFF.

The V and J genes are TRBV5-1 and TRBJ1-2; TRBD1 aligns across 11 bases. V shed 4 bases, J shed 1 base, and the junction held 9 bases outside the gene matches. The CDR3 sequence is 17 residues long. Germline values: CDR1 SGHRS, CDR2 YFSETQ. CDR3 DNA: TGCGCCAGCAGCCCCCGGACAGGGGGCGCGGTTAACTATGGCTACACCTTC. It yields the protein CASSPRTGGAVNYGYTF.

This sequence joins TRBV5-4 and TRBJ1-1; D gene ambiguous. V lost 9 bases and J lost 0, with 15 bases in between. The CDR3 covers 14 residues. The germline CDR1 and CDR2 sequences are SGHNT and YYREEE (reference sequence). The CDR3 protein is CAIKGGPMNTEAFF. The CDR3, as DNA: TGTGCCATAAAAGGAGGGCCTATGAACACTGAAGCTTTCTTT.

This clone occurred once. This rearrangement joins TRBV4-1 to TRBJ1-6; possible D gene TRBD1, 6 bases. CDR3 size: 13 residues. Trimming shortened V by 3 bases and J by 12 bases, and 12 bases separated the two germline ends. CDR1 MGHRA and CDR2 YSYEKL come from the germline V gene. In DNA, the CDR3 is TGCGCCAGCAGCCATGCACAGGGTATACCCCTCCACTTT. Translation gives CASSHAQGIPLHF.

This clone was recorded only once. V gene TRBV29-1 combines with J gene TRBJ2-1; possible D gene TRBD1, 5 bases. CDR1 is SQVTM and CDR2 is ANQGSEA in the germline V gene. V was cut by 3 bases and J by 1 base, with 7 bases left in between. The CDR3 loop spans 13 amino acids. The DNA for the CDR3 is TGCAGCGTTGAGGACACTTCCTACAATGAGCAGTTCTTC. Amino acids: CSVEDTSYNEQFF.

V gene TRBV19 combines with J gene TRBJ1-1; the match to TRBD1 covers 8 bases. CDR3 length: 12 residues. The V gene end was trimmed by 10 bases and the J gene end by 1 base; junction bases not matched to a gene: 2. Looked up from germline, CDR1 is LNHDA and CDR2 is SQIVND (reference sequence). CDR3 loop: CATGQGNTEAFF. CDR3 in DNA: TGTGCCACCGGACAGGGGAACACTGAAGCTTTCTTT. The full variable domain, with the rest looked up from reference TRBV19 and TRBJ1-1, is DGGITQSPKYLFRKEGQNVTLSCEQNLNHDAMYWYRQDPGQGLRLIYYSQIVNDFQKGDIAEGYSVSREKKESFPLTVTSAQKNPTAFYLCATGQGNTEAFFGQGTRLTVV.

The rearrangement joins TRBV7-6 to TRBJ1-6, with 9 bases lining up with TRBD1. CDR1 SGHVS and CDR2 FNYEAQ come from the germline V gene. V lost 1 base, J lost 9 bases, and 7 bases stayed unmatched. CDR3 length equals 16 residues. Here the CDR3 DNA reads TGTGCCAGCAGCTTAGGCCTGGGGACAGGGATTTCACCCCTCCACTTT. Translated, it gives CASSLGLGTGISPLHF.